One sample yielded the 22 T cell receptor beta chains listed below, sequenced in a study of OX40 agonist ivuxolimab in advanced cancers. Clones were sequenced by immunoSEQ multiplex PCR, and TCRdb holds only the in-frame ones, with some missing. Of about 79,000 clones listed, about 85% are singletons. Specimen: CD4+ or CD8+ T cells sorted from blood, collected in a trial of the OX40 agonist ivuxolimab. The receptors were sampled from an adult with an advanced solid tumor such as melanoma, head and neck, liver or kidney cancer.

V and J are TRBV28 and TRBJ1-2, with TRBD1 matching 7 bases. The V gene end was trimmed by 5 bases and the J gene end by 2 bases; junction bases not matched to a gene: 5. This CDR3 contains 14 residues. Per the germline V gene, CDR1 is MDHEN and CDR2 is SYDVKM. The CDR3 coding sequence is TGTGCCAGCAGTCCAACAGGGGAGAACTATGGCTACACCTTC. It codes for CASSPTGENYGYTF.

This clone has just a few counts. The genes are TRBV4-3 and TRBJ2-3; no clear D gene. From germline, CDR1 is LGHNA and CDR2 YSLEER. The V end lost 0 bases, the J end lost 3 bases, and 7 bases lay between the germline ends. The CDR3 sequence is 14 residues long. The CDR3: CASSQDRATDTQYF. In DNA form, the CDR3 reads TGCGCCAGCAGCCAAGATAGAGCGACAGATACGCAGTATTTT.

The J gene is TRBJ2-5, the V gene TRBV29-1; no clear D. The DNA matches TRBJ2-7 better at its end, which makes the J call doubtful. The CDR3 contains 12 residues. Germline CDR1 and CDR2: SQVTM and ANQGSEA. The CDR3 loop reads CSVEKAFDEQYF. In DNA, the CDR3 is TGCAGCGTTGAGAAAGCGTTCGACGAGCAGTACTTC.

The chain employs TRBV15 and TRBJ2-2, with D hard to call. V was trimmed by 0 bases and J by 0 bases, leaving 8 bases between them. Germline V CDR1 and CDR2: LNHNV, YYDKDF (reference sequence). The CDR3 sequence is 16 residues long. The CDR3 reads CATSRDPGPNTGELFF. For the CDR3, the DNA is TGTGCCACCAGCAGAGATCCGGGTCCGAACACCGGGGAGCTGTTTTTT.

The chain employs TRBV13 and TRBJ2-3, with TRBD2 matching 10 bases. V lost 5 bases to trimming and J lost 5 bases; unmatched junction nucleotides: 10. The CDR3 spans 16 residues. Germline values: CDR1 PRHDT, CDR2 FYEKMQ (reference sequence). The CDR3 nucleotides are TGTGCCAGCAGCCCGACCTCTAGCGGGAGCGGAGATACGCAGTATTTT. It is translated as CASSPTSSGSGDTQYF. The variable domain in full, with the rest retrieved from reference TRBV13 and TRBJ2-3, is AAGVIQSPRHLIKEKRETATLKCYPIPRHDTVYWYQQGPGQDPQFLISFYEKMQSDKGSIPDRFSAQQFSDYHSELNMSSLELGDSALYFCASSPTSSGSGDTQYFGPGTRLTVL.

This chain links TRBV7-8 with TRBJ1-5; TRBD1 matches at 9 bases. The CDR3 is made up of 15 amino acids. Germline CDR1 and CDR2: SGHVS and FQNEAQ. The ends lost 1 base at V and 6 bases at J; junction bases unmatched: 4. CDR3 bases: TGTGCCAGCAGCTTAGTGACAGGGGGTGGTCAGCCCCAGCATTTT. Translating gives CASSLVTGGGQPQHF.

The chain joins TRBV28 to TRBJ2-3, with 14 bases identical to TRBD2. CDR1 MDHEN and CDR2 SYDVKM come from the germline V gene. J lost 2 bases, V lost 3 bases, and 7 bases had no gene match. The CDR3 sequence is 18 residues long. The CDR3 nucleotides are TGTGCCAGCAGTTTTTGGGGACTAGCGGGAGAGACCACAGATACGCAGTATTTT. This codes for CASSFWGLAGETTDTQYF.

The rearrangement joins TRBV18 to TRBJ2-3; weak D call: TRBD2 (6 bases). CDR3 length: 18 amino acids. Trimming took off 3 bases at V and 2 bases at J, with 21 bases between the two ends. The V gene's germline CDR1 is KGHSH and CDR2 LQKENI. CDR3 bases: TGTGCCAGCTCACCCGTCCGGAACTTGGCGGGATACACAGATACGCAGTATTTT. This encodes CASSPVRNLAGYTDTQYF.

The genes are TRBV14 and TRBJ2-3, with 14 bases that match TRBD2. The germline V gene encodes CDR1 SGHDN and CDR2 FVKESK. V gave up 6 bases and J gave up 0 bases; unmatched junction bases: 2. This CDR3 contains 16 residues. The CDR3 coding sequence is TGTGCCAGCAGTCGACTAGCGGGAGGGAGCACAGATACGCAGTATTTT. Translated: CASSRLAGGSTDTQYF.

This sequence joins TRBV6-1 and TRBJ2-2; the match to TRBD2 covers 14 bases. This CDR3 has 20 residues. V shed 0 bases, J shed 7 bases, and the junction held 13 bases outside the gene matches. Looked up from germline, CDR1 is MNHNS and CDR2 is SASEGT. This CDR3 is CASSEAGLAGDSGTNGELFF. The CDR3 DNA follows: TGTGCCAGCAGTGAAGCGGGACTAGCGGGAGATAGCGGGACGAACGGGGAGCTGTTTTTT.

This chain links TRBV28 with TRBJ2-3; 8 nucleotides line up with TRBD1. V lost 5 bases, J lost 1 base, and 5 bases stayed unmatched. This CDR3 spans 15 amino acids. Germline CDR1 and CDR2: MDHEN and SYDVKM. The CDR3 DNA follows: TGTGCCAGCAGTCCAGGGGGCTCGGGCACAGATACGCAGTATTTT. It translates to CASSPGGSGTDTQYF. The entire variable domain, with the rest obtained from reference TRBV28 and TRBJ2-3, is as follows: DVKVTQSSRYLVKRTGEKVFLECVQDMDHENMFWYRQDPGLGLRLIYFSYDVKMKEKGDIPEGYSVSREKKERFSLILESASTNQTSMYLCASSPGGSGTDTQYFGPGTRLTVL.

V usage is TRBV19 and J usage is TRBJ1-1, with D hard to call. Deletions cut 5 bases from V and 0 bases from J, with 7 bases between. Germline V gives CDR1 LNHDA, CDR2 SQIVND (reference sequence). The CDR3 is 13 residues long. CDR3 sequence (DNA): TGTGCCAGTAGTTCCTCGGTGAACACTGAAGCTTTCTTT. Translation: CASSSSVNTEAFF.

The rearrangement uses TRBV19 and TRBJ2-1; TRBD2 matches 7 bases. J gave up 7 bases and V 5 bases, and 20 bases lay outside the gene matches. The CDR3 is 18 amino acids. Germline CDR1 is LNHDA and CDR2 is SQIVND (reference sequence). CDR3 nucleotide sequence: TGTGCCAGTAGTCGCGTGGGGGGTTTAGGCGGGAGAAGGAATGAGCAGTTCTTC. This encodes CASSRVGGLGGRRNEQFF.

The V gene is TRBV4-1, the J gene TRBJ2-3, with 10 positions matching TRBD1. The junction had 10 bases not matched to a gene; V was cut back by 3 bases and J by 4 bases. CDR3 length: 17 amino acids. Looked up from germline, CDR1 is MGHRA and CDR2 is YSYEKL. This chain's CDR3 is CASSHPSRDRGSDTQYF. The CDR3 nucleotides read TGCGCCAGCAGCCACCCGTCAAGGGACAGGGGCTCAGATACGCAGTATTTT.

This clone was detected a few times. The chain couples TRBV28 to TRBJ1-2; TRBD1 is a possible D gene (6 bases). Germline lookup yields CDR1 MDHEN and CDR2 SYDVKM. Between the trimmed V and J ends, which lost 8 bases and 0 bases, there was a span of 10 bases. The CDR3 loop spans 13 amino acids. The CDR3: CASGGPANYGYTF. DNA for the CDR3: TGTGCCAGCGGGGGCCCAGCTAACTATGGCTACACCTTC.

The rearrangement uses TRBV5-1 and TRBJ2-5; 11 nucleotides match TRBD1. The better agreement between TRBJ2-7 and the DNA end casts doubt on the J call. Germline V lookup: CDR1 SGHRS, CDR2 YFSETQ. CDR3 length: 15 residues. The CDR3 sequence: CASSLEGQGAYEQYF. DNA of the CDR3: TGCGCCAGCAGCTTGGAGGGACAGGGGGCCTACGAGCAGTACTTC.

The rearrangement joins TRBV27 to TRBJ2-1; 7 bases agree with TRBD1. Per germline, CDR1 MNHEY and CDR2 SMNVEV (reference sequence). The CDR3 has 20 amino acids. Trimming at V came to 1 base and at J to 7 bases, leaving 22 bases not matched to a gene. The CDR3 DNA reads TGTGCCAGCAGTTTATTAGGGGGCCCGGGGTATTTAGGCAGGGAAAATGAGCAGTTCTTC. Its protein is CASSLLGGPGYLGRENEQFF.

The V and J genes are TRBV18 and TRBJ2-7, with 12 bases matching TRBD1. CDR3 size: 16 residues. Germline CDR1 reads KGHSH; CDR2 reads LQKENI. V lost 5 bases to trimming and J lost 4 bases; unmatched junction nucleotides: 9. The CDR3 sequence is CASSTGPGQGAYEQYF. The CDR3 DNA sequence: TGTGCCAGCTCAACTGGTCCGGGACAGGGGGCGTACGAGCAGTACTTC.

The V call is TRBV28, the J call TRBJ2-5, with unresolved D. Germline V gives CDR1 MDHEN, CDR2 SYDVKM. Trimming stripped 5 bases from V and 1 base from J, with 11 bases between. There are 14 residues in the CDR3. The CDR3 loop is CASSPPGSQETQYF. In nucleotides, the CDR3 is TGTGCCAGCAGTCCTCCAGGATCCCAAGAGACCCAGTACTTC.

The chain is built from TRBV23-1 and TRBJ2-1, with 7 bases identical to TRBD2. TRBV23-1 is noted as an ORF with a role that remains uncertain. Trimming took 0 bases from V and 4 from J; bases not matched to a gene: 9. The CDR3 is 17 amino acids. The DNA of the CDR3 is TGCGCCAGCAGTCAATCAAACGGAGGGAGGGAGTACAATGAGCAGTTCTTC. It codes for CASSQSNGGREYNEQFF.

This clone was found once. The CDR3 reads CASSGRQDLLLSNEQFF. CDR3 nucleotide sequence: TGTGCCAGCAGTGGACGACAGGACCTTTTGTTGTCTAATGAGCAGTTCTTC. V and J are TRBV27 and TRBJ2-1; tentative D call: TRBD1 (6 bases). The CDR3 spans 17 residues. The ends were cut back, 5 bases at V and 7 bases at J, with 24 bases in the middle. The germline CDR1 and CDR2 sequences are MNHEY and SMNVEV (reference sequence).

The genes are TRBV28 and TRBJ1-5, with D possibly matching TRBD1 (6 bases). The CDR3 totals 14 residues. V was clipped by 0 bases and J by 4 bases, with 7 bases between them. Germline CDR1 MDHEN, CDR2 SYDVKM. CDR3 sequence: CASSLWDRNQPQHF. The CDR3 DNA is TGTGCCAGCAGTTTATGGGACAGAAATCAGCCCCAGCATTTT.